This TCR beta chain stems from a study of radiation and T cells in renal cell carcinoma. Time point given: blood 4 weeks post-SBRT, at nephrectomy. Treatment defined: 15 Gy SBRT to primary tumor, nephrectomy 4 weeks later. Germline CDR1 is SEHNR and CDR2 is FQNEAQ (reference sequence). The CDR3 consists of 17 residues. J was trimmed by 2 bases and V by 5 bases; bases with no gene match: 14. Produced via immunoSEQ multiplex PCR; TCRdb's table is partial and in-frame only. The profile shows around 30,000 clones, 81% of them singletons. The chain uses TRBV7-9 and TRBJ1-1; 7 positions agree with TRBD1. Sequencing was performed on blood, taken from a patient whose treatment included radiotherapy and nephrectomy. The TCR sequence derives from a man between 60 and 75 years old with renal cell carcinoma. CDR3 protein: CASSPYNRGMINTEAFF. CDR3 coding DNA: TGTGCCAGCAGCCCCTATAACAGGGGTATGATAAACACTGAAGCTTTCTTT.